This entry describes one T cell receptor (beta chain). This CDR3 comprises 12 residues. Trimming cost V 6 bases and J 8 bases; bases outside gene matches: 3. Germline CDR1 is SNHLY and CDR2 is FYNNEI. The protocol was immunoSEQ multiplex PCR, while the TCRdb copy is restricted to in-frame clones and leaves out a portion. Among roughly 160,000 clones listed, roughly 84% were seen once. The record originates from a study of blood T cell repertoires in COVID-19. The chain recombines TRBV2 with TRBJ2-3; 9 positions agree with TRBD2. The TCR originated in a woman aged 80 or older with active or convalescent COVID-19. The sequenced sample was peripheral blood. This CDR3 reads CASRILAGTQYF. In nucleotides, the CDR3 is TGTGCCAGCAGGATACTAGCGGGTACGCAGTATTTT.